Included here is one T cell receptor (beta chain) sequence, with context. As yet, its antigen is unknown. All of the donors were Caucasians in good health. These data belong to a study of identical twins. Study-wide findings and caveats: There was more out-of-frame TCR alpha sharing in monozygotic twins than models estimated. Because invariant MAIT and iNKT cells could be present, zero-insertion analyses could be partly confounded.

Template switching added a universal primer site, and cDNA bore unique molecular identifiers. One entry per CDR3 protein results from TCRdb running MiXCR on the 5' RACE reads. Of about 530,000 distinct CDR3 sequences in the sample, around 15% are singletons; the top ten hold 0.44%. Trimming removed 4 bases from V and 1 base from J; junction bases left unmatched: 9. Germline V CDR1 and CDR2: SGHRS, YFSETQ. The CDR3 is 17 amino acids. The same data also went into a second study, on yellow fever vaccine responses in identical twins.

The V call is TRBV5-1, the J call TRBJ2-2; the match to TRBD1 covers 8 bases. The origin of this receptor is a woman under 30 in good health. The source material was CD4+ T cells sorted from blood. In nucleotides, the CDR3 is TGCGCCAGCAGCAAGGACAGGGCGGAGTTGAACACCGGGGAGCTGTTTTTT. It encodes CASSKDRAELNTGELFF.